This T cell receptor (beta chain) originates from a study of blood T cell repertoires in COVID-19. Germline assignment: CDR1 MGHRA and CDR2 YSYEKL. CDR3 length: 17 amino acids. Trimming cost V 0 bases and J 2 bases, with 16 bases left between them. In the original analysis: Reference gene primer amplification gave nucleated cell count estimates. Assay used: immunoSEQ multiplex PCR; TCRdb lists only in-frame clones, some missing. The V and J calls and clone size were taken over from that table, and D and trimming were inferred from the DNA. Of some 200,000 clones in the sample, about 90% were seen once.

The sequenced sample was peripheral blood. This chain uses TRBV4-1 with TRBJ1-1, with D unresolved. This receptor was obtained from a man younger than 30 with active or convalescent COVID-19. The CDR3 loop reads CASSQDFSMGPNTEAFF. The CDR3 DNA sequence: TGCGCCAGCAGCCAAGATTTTTCTATGGGCCCTAACACTGAAGCTTTCTTT.